This T cell receptor (beta chain) emerged from a study of CD8+CD57+ T cells in acquired aplastic anemia. Broader study findings: Patients and controls were not found to differ significantly in CD8+ Simpson's diversity.

Genomic DNA, serving as template, underwent TCR beta VDJ and CDR3 profiling. TCRdb re-called the reads with MiXCR, one entry per CDR3 protein. The sample shows around 250,000 distinct CDR3 sequences, approximately 86% of them seen only once. The CDR3 region is 15 residues in length, termini included. Germline V gene lookup returns CDR1 SNHLY and CDR2 FYNNEI. As concerns this clonotype: What it binds is unknown. No conserved phenylalanine or tryptophan ends this CDR3, so it is likely a read error. The DNA is left out, because the CDR3 cannot be placed on it with certainty; the CDR3 is given as TCRdb lists it.

Only patients with CD8+CD57+ cell expansion on flow cytometry were chosen for sequencing. The cohort consisted entirely of patients having severe acquired aplastic anemia. The V and J genes are TRBV2 and TRBJ1-1. Sequencing was performed on sorted CD4+, CD8+, or CD8+CD57+ T cells (not recorded which) from PBMCs. The origin of this receptor is a human donor with aplastic anemia. The chain's CDR3 is CASSLAAGGTVVRFL.